This record looks at one T cell receptor beta chain sequence and its context. This sample was included in a study of T-cell memory formation after mild COVID-19. TCRdb redid the calling of the 5' RACE reads with MiXCR, one entry per CDR3 protein. The profile shows hundreds of thousands of distinct CDR3 sequences, roughly 22% of them singletons. CDR1 is MRHNA, CDR2 SNTAGT, per germline. V was pared by 4 bases and J by 3 bases, with 6 bases of the junction left unmatched. The CDR3 is 15 amino acids. The TCR originated in an adult woman who had mild COVID-19 (a few samples of this study predate the infection). Cell type and time point are not known. The chain carries TRBV6-4 and TRBJ1-2; 9 nucleotides agree with TRBD1. The sample consisted of PBMCs or a T cell subset sorted from them (not recorded which). CDR3 coding DNA: TGTGCCAGCAGTGTGTCCGGGACAGGGTACTATGGCTACACCTTC. It is translated as CASSVSGTGYYGYTF.